This T cell receptor beta chain originates from a study of CD8 T cells in Susac syndrome. The CDR3 has 15 amino acids. Germline-derived CDR1 and CDR2 are SNHLY and FYNNEI. Trimming removed 9 bases from V and 6 bases from J; junction bases left unmatched: 13. Random hexamers primed reverse transcription of about 0.5 to 1 ug RNA. Amplification of TCR beta CDR3 spanned 54 Vbeta and 13 Jbeta via immunoSEQ multiplex PCR. TCRdb re-called the immunoSEQ multiplex PCR reads with MiXCR, one entry per CDR3 protein. The sample yields some 260,000 distinct CDR3 sequences, roughly 84% seen once. CD8+ and CD4+ T cells taken from blood had their TCR beta sequenced. Included as multiple sclerosis controls were treatment-naive patients who had stable or active relapsing-remitting disease.

The chain is built from TRBV2 and TRBJ2-5; TRBD2 agrees at 10 bases. The sequenced material came from CD8+ T cells from PBMCs. The receptor comes from a human donor with multiple sclerosis. The CDR3 DNA reads TGTGCCAGAACGGGGGCTAGCGGGAGTACGAAGACCCAGTACTTC. It specifies CARTGASGSTKTQYF.